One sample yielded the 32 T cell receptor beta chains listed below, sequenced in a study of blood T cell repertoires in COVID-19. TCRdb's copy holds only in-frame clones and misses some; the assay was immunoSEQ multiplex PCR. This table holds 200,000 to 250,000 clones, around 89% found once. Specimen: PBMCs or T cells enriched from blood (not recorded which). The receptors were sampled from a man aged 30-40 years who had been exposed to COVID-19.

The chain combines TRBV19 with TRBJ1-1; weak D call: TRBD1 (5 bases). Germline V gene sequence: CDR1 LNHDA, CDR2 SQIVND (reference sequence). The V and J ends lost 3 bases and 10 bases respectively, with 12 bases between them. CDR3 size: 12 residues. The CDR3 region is CASSMEGRVAFF. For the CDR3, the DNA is TGTGCCAGTAGTATGGAGGGCAGGGTAGCTTTCTTT.

Written as DNA, the CDR3 is TGTGCCAGCAGTTTAGACAGGGGGACCGAGACCCAGTACTTC. Amino acid sequence: CASSLDRGTETQYF. This chain links TRBV27 with TRBJ2-5, with 9 bases identical to TRBD1. Germline CDR1 MNHEY, CDR2 SMNVEV (reference sequence). The CDR3 extends over 14 amino acids. Trimming took 2 bases from V and 5 from J; bases not matched to a gene: 3.

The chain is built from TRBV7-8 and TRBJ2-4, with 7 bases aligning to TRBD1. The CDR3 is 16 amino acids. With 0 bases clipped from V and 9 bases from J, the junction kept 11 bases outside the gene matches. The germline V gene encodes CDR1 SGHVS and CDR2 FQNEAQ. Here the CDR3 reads CASSLALGQWGGIQYF. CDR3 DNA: TGTGCCAGCAGCTTAGCTCTGGGACAGTGGGGCGGCATTCAGTACTTC.

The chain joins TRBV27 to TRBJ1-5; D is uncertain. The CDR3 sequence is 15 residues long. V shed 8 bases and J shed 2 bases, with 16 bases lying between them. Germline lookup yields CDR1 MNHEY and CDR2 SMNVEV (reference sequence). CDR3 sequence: CASGEVTLGNQPQHF. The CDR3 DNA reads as TGTGCCAGCGGGGAGGTAACACTTGGCAATCAGCCCCAGCATTTT.

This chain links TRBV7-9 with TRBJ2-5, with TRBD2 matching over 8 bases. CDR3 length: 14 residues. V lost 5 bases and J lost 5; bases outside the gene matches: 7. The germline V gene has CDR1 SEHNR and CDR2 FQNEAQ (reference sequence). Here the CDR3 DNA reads TGTGCCAGCAGCCACCAGACGGGAGGGGAGACCCAGTACTTC. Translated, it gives CASSHQTGGETQYF.

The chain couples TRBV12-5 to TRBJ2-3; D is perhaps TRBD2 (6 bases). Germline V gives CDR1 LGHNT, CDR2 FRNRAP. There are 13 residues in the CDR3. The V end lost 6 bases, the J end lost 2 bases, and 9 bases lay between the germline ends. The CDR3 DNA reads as TGTGCTAGTGGGATAGCGGACACAGATACGCAGTATTTT. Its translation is CASGIADTDTQYF.

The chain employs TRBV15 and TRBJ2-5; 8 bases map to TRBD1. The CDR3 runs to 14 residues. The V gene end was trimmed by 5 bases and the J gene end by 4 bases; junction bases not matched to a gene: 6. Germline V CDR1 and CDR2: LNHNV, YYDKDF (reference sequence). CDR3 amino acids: CATSGDRTRETQYF. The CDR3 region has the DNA TGTGCCACCAGCGGGGACAGGACACGAGAGACCCAGTACTTC.

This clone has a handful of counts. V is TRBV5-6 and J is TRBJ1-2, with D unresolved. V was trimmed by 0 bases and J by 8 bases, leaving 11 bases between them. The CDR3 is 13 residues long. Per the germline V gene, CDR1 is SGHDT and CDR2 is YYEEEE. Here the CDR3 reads CASSLALENGYTF. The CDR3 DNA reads TGTGCCAGCAGCTTGGCCTTGGAGAACGGCTACACCTTC.

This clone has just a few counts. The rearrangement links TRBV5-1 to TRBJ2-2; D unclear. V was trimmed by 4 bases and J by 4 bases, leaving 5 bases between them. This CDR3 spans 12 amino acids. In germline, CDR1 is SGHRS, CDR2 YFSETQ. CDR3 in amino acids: CASSPSTGELFF. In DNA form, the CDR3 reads TGCGCCAGCAGCCCGAGCACCGGGGAGCTGTTTTTT.

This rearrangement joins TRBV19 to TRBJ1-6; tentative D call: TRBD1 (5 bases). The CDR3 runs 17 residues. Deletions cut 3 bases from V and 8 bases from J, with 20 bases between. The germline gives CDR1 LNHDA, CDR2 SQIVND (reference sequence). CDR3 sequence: CASSMAVAGPTDSPLHF. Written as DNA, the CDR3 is TGTGCCAGTAGTATGGCCGTAGCGGGACCAACTGATTCACCCCTCCACTTT.

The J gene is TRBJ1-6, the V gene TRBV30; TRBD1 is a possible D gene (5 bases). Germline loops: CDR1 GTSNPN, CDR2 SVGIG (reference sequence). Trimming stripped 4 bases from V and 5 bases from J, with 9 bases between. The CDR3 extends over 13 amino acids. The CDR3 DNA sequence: TGTGCCTGGACGACAGTTGATAATTCACCCCTCCACTTT. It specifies CAWTTVDNSPLHF. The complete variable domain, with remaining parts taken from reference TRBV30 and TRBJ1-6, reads SQTIHQWPATLVQPVGSPLSLECTVEGTSNPNLYWYRQAAGRGLQLLFYSVGIGQISSEVPQNLSASRPQDRQFILSSKKLLLSDSGFYLCAWTTVDNSPLHFGNGTRLTVT.

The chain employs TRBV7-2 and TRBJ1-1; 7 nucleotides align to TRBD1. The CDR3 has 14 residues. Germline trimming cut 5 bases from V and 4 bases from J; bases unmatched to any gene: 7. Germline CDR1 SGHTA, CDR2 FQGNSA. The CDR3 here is CASSPMYRGTEAFF. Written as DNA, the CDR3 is TGTGCCAGCAGCCCCATGTACAGGGGCACTGAAGCTTTCTTT. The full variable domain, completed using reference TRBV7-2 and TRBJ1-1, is GAGVSQSPSNKVTEKGKDVELRCDPISGHTALYWYRQSLGQGLEFLIYFQGNSAPDKSGLPSDRFSAERTGGSVSTLTIQRTQQEDSAVYLCASSPMYRGTEAFFGQGTRLTVV.

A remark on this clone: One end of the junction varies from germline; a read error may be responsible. The CDR3: CASSPTRNHETQYF. DNA for the CDR3: TGTGCCAGCAGCCCAACTAGAAACCACGAGACCCAGTACTTC. The V call is TRBV4-2, the J call TRBJ2-5; TRBD2 might be the D (5 bases). From germline, CDR1 is LGHNA and CDR2 YNFKEQ. The CDR3 runs to 14 residues.

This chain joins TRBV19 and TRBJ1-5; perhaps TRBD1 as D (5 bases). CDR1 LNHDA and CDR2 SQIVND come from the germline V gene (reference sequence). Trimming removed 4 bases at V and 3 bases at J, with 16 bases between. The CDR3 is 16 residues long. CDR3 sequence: CASSNSGGAANQPQHF. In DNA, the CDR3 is TGTGCCAGTAGTAATTCGGGAGGGGCCGCCAATCAGCCCCAGCATTTT.

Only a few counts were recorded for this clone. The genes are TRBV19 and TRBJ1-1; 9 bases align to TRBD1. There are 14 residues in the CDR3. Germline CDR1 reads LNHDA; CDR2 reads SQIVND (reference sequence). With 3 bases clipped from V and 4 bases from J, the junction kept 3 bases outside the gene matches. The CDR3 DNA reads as TGTGCCAGTAGTATCACAGGGGGCATCACTGAAGCTTTCTTT. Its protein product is CASSITGGITEAFF.

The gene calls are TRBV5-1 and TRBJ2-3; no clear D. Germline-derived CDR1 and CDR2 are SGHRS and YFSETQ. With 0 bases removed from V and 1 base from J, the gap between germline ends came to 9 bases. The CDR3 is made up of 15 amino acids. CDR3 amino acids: CASSLALSRTDTQYF. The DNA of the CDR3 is TGCGCCAGCAGCTTGGCCTTATCCCGCACAGATACGCAGTATTTT. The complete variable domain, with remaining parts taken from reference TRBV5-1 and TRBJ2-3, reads KAGVTQTPRYLIKTRGQQVTLSCSPISGHRSVSWYQQTPGQGLQFLFEYFSETQRNKGNFPGRFSGRQFSNSRSEMNVSTLELGDSALYLCASSLALSRTDTQYFGPGTRLTVL.

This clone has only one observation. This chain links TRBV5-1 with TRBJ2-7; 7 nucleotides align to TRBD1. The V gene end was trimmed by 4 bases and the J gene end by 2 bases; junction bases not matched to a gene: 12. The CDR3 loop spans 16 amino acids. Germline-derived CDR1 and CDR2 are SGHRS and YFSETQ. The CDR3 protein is CASSPKNDRATYEQYF. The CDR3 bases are TGCGCCAGCAGCCCTAAAAACGACAGGGCCACCTACGAGCAGTACTTC.

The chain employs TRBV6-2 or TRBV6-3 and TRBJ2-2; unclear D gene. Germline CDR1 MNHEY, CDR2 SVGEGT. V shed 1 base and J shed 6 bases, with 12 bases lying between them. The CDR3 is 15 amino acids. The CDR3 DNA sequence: TGTGCCAGCAGTTACTTAGTACGTTTTGCCGGGGAGCTGTTTTTT. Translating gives CASSYLVRFAGELFF.

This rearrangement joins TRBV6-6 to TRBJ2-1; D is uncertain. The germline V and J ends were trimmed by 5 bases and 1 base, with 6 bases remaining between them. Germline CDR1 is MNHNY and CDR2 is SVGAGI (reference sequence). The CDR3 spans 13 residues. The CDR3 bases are TGTGCCAGCAGTACCCAGTCCTACAATGAGCAGTTCTTC. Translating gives CASSTQSYNEQFF.

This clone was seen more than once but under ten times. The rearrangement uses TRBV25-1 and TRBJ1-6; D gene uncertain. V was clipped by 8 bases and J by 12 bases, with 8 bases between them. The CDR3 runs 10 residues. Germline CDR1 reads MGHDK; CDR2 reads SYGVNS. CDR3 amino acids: CASPSQPLHF. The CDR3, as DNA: TGTGCCAGCCCATCCCAACCCCTCCACTTT.

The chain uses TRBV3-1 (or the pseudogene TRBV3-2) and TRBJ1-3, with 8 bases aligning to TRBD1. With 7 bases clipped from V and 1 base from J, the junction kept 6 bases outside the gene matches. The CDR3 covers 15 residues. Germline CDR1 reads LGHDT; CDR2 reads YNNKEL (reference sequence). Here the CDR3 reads CASTFTGGSGNTIYF. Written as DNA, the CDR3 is TGTGCCAGCACCTTCACAGGGGGTTCTGGAAACACCATATATTTT.

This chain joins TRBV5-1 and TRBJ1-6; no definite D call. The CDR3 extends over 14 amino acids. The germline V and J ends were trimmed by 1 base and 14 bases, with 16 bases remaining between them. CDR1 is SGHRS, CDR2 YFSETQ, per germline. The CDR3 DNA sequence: TGCGCCAGCAGCTTGTCGGTCGAAGCCCCCTCCCTCCACTTT. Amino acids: CASSLSVEAPSLHF.

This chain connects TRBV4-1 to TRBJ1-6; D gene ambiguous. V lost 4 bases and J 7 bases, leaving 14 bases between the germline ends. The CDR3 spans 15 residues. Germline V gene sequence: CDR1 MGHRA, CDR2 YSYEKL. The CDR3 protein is CASSLVADTNSPLHF. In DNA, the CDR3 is TGCGCCAGCAGCCTCGTAGCAGATACCAATTCACCCCTCCACTTT.

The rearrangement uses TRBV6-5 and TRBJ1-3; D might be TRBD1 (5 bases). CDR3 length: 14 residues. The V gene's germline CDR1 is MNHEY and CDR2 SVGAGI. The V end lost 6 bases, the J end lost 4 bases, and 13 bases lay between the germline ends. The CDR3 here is CASRVGRIGNTIYF. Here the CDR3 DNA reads TGTGCCAGCAGAGTGGGGCGCATAGGAAACACCATATATTTT.

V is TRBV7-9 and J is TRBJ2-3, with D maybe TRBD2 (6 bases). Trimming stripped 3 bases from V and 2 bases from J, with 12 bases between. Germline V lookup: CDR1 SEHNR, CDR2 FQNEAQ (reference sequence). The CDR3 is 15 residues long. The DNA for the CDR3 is TGTGCCAGCAGCTTCCGGGACTCCTACACAGATACGCAGTATTTT. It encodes CASSFRDSYTDTQYF.

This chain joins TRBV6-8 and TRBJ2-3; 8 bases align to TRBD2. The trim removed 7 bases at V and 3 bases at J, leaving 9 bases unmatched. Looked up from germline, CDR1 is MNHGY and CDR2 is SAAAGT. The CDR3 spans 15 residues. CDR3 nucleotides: TGTGCCAGCATACTACTAGCGGTCCCTACAGATACGCAGTATTTT. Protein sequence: CASILLAVPTDTQYF.

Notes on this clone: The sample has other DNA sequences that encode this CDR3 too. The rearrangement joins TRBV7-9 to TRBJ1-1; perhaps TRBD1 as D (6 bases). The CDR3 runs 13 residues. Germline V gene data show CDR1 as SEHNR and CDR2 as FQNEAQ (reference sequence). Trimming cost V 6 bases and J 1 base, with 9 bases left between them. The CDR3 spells CASSLQGNTEAFF. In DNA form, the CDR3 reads TGTGCCAGCAGTTTACAGGGGAACACTGAAGCTTTCTTT.

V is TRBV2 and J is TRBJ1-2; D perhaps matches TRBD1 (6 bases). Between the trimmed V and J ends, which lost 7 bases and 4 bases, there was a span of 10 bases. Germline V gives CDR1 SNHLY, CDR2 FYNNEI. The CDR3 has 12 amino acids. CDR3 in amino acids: CASTPQGYGYTF. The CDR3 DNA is TGTGCCAGCACCCCACAGGGCTATGGCTACACCTTC.

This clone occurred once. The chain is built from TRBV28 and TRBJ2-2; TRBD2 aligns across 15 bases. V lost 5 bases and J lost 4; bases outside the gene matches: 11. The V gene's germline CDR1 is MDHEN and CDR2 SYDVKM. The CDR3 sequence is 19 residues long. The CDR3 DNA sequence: TGTGCCAGCAGTCCTCGGACTAGCGGGGGGGCGAATATCACCGGGGAGCTGTTTTTT. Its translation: CASSPRTSGGANITGELFF.

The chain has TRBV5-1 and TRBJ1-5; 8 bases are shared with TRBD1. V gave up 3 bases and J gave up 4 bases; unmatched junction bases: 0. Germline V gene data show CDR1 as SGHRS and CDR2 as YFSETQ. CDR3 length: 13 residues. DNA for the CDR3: TGCGCCAGCAGCTGGACAGGGAATCAGCCCCAGCATTTT. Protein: CASSWTGNQPQHF. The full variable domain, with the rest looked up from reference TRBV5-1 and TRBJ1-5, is KAGVTQTPRYLIKTRGQQVTLSCSPISGHRSVSWYQQTPGQGLQFLFEYFSETQRNKGNFPGRFSGRQFSNSRSEMNVSTLELGDSALYLCASSWTGNQPQHFGDGTRLSIL.

The DNA of the CDR3 is TGTGCCAGCAGCTTAGGGCATAACACTGAAGCTTTCTTT. It codes for CASSLGHNTEAFF. This rearrangement joins TRBV7-2 to TRBJ1-1; D is unclear. V lost 1 base to trimming and J lost 2 bases, with 5 bases between them. Germline V gene sequence: CDR1 SGHTA, CDR2 FQGNSA. This CDR3 contains 13 residues.

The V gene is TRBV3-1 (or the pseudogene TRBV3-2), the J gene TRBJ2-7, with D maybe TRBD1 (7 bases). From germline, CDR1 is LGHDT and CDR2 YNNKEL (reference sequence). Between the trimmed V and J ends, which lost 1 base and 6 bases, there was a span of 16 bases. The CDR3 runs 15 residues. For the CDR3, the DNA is TGTGCCAGCAGCCAAGTCACAGGGGTGGAGGGCGAGCAGTACTTC. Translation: CASSQVTGVEGEQYF.